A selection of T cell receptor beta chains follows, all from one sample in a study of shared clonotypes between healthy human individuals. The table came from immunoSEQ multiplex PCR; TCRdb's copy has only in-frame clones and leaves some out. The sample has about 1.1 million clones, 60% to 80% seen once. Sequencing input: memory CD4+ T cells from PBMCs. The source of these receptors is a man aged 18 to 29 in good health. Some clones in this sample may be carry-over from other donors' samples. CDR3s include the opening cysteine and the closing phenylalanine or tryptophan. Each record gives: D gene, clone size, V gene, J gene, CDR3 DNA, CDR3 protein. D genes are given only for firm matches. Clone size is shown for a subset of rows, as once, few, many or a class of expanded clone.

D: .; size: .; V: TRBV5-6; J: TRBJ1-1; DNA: TGTGCCAGCAGCTTGAGGGGGAACCCGAACACTGAAGCTTTCTTT; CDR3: CASSLRGNPNTEAFF
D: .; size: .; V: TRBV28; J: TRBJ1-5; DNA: TGTGCCGGAAACGAAAAGGGGTATCAGCCCCAGCATTTT; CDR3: CAGNEKGYQPQHF
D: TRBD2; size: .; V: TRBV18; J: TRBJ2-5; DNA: TGTGCCAGCTCACCACCTCCCGGGACTAGCGGCCAACAAGAGACCCAGTACTTC; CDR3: CASSPPPGTSGQQETQYF
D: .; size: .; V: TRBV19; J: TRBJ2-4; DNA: TGTGCCAGTAGTATATCGGGGCCTCTAGCCAAAAACATTCAGTACTTC; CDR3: CASSISGPLAKNIQYF
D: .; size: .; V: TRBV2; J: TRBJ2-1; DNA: TGTGCCAGCAGTGGGACTTTCTACAATGAGCAGTTCTTC; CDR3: CASSGTFYNEQFF
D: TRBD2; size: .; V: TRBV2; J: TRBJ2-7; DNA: TGTGCCAGCAGGGTTAGCGGGAGAGACTACGAGCAGTACTTC; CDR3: CASRVSGRDYEQYF
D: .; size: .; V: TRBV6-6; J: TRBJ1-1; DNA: TGTGCCAGCAGTTACATTGCGGAAGCTTTCTTT; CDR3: CASSYIAEAFF
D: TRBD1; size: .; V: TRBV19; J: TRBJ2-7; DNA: TGTGCCAGTAGTCGTGAGGACAGGGGAGGCGAGCAGTACTTC; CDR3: CASSREDRGGEQYF
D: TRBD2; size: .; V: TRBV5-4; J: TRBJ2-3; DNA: TGTGCCAGCAGCAGAAGCGGGGGGATCTCCACAGATACGCAGTATTTT; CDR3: CASSRSGGISTDTQYF
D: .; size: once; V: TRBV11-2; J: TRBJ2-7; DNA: TGTGCCAGCAGCTTAGGGTGGGCAGGGTCCTACGAGCAGTACTTC; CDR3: CASSLGWAGSYEQYF
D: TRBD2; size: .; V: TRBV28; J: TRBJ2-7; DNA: TGTGCCAGCAGCCAAGGACTAGCGGGAGACGAGCAGTACTTC; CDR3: CASSQGLAGDEQYF
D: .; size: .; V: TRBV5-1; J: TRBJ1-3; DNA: TGCGCCAGCAGCTTGCCAACAGCCGCATCTGGAAACACCATATATTTT; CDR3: CASSLPTAASGNTIYF
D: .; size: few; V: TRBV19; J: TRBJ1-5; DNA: TGTGCCAGTAGTTTCTTGAGTCAGCCCCAGCATTTT; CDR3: CASSFLSQPQHF
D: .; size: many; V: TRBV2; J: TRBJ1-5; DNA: TGTGCCAGCAGTGACGGGAAGAATAGCAATCAGCCCCAGCATTTT; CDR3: CASSDGKNSNQPQHF
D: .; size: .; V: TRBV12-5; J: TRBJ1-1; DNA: TGTGCTAGTGGTTTGGACAGCGGCACTGAAGCTTTCTTT; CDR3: CASGLDSGTEAFF
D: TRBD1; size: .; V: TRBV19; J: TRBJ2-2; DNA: TGTGCCAGTGCGGTGGGACAGATGCTGCTGTCTAACACCGGGGAGCTGTTTTTT; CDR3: CASAVGQMLLSNTGELFF
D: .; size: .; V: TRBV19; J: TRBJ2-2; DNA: TGTGCCAGTAGTATAGGTCGCGAGGACGCCGGGGAGCTGTTTTTT; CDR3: CASSIGREDAGELFF
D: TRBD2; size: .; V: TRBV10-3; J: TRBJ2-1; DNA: TGTGCCATCAGTGGGGAGGCGGGAGAGTCCTACAATGAGCAGTTCTTC; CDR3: CAISGEAGESYNEQFF
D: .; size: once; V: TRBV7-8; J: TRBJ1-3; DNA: TGTGCCAGCAGCTTCTTCCCGGAGGGCACCATATATTTT; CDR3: CASSFFPEGTIYF
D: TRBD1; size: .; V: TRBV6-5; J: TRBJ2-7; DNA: TGTGCCAGCAGTCCGCGGGGGACAGGGGGCGAGCAGTACTTC; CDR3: CASSPRGTGGEQYF
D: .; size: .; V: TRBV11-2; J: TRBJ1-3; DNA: TGTGCCAGCAGCTGGGAGTCGGGTTTGGGAAACACCATATATTTT; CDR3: CASSWESGLGNTIYF
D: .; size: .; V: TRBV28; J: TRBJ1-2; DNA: TGTGCCAGCAGTTTAGCCGGACCCTATGGCTACACCTTC; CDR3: CASSLAGPYGYTF
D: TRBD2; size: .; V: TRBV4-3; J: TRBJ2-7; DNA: TGCGCCAGCAGCCAAGATCTTCGCGGGGGTAAGGAGCAGTACTTC; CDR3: CASSQDLRGGKEQYF
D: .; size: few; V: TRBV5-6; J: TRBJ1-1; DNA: TGTGCCAGCAGCTGGAAGCCGGGACAATGGACTGAAGCTTTCTTT; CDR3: CASSWKPGQWTEAFF
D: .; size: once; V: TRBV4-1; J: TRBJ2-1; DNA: TGCGCCAGCAGCCAGGCCGACTTAATCTCCTACAATGAGCAGTTCTTC; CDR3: CASSQADLISYNEQFF
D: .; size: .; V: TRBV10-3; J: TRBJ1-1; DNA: TGTGCCATCAGTGTTCTCCTGGGGAACACTGAAGCTTTCTTT; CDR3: CAISVLLGNTEAFF
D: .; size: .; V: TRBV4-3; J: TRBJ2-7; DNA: TGCGCCAGCAGCCATGTGACAGGTCCCTACGAGCAGTACTTC; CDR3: CASSHVTGPYEQYF
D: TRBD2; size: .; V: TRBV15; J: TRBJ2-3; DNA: TGTGCCACCGAGCGGAGACTAGCGGGAGTAGCAGATACGCAGTATTTT; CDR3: CATERRLAGVADTQYF
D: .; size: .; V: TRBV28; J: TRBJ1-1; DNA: TGTGCCAGCAGTTTGGCCCACCTTGACACTGAAGCTTTCTTT; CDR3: CASSLAHLDTEAFF
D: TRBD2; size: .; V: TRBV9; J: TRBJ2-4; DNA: TGTGCCAGCAGTCTTACGGGGGACTACCTAGCCAAAAACATTCAGTACTTC; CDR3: CASSLTGDYLAKNIQYF
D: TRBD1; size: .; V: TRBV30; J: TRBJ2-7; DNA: TGTGCCTGGAGATCCGCCGGGACAGGGGCCTTC; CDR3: CAWRSAGTGAF
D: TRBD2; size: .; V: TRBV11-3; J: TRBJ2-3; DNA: TGTGCCAGCAGCTGGAGTAGCGGGAGGGGAGGAGATACGCAGTATTTT; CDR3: CASSWSSGRGGDTQYF
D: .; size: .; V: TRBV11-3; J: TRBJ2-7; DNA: TGTGCCAGCAGACTAGACAGGCCCCTGGAGCAGTACTTC; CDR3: CASRLDRPLEQYF
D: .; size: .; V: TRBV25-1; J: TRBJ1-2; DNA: TGTGCCAGCAGTGAACTCGTGACAGCCTATGGCTACACCTTC; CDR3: CASSELVTAYGYTF
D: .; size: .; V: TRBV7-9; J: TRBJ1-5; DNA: TGTGCCAGCAGCTTAGTTGCGGATCAGCCCCAGCATTTT; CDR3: CASSLVADQPQHF
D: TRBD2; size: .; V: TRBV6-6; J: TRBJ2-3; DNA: TGTGCCAGCATGGGCGGGAGTTTCACAGATACGCAGTATTTT; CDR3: CASMGGSFTDTQYF
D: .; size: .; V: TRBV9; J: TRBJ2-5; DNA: TGTGCCAGCAGCGTGACGGCACTAGTAAGGGTAGAGACCCAGTACTTC; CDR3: CASSVTALVRVETQYF
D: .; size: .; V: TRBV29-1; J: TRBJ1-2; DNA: TGCAGCGTTGGTAACAGCTTTTCTAACTATGGCTACACCTTC; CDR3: CSVGNSFSNYGYTF
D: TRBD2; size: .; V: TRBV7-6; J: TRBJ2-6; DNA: TGTGCCAGCAGCCCCCGACTAGCGGCGGGTCTCGGCGGCTACTCTGGGGCCAACGTCCTGACTTTC; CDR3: CASSPRLAAGLGGYSGANVLTF
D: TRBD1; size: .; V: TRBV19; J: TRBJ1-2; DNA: TGTGCCAGCACACGGGACAGCTATGGCTACACCTTC; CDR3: CASTRDSYGYTF
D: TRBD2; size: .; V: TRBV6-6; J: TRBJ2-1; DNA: TGTGCCAGCAGTACTAGGACTAGCGGGGACAATGAGCAGTTCTTC; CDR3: CASSTRTSGDNEQFF
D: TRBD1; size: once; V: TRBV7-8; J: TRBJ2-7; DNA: TGTGCCAGCAGCCGGTACCGGGACAGGGTTCTCGATGAGCAGTACTTC; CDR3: CASSRYRDRVLDEQYF
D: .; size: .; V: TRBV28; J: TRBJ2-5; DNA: TGTGCCACCGGAGCTCAGGAGACCCAGTACTTC; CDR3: CATGAQETQYF
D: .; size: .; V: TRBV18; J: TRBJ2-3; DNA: TGTGCCAGCTCACCTCCGGACTATCGAAGGGGTACGCAGTATTTT; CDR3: CASSPPDYRRGTQYF
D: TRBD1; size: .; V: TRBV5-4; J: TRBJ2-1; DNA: TGTGCCAGCAGCCCGGCGGGACAGGGTTTTTACAATGAGCAGTTCTTC; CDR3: CASSPAGQGFYNEQFF
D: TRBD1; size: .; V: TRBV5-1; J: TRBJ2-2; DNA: TGCGCCAGCAGCTTGATCCAGGGGGTCGACACCGGGGAGCTGTTTTTT; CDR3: CASSLIQGVDTGELFF
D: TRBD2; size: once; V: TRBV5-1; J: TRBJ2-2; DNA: TGCGCCAGCAGCTTGACTAGCGGGTCCGGGGAGCTGTTTTTT; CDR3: CASSLTSGSGELFF